This T cell receptor beta chain was sequenced for a study of blood T cells in healthy people across ages. The study, taken as a whole, reports: When one million T cells were used, diversity estimates were thought to be underestimates. A roughly linear fall in TCR beta diversity per million T cells was seen with increasing age.

This clonotype appeared a single time. Its target is unknown. This CDR3 is 14 amino acids long. Trimming took 6 bases from V and 5 from J; bases not matched to a gene: 6. Germline CDR1 is SGHAT and CDR2 is FQNNGV. Every sample yielded at least 6 million isolated PBMCs. For the second PCR, which ran for about 6 to 11 cycles, a sample-barcoded 5' primer and a J-beta primer mix were used. Each CDR3 protein gets one entry after TCRdb re-called the 5' RACE reads with MiXCR. The data contain under 950,000 distinct CDR3 sequences, about 24% of them singletons. Sample: blood. The V call is TRBV11-2, the J call TRBJ2-3; 9 bases match TRBD2. The clonotype was recovered from a man aged 65-85 years in good health. CDR3 sequence (DNA): TGTGCCAGCAGTCTACTAGCGGGTTTAGATACGCAGTATTTT. Translation: CASSLLAGLDTQYF. Using reference TRBV11-2 and TRBJ2-3 for the parts outside the CDR3, the full variable domain is EAGVAQSPRYKIIEKRQSVAFWCNPISGHATLYWYQQILGQGPKLLIQFQNNGVVDDSQLPKDRFSAERLKGVDSTLKIQPAKLEDSAVYLCASSLLAGLDTQYFGPGTRLTVL.